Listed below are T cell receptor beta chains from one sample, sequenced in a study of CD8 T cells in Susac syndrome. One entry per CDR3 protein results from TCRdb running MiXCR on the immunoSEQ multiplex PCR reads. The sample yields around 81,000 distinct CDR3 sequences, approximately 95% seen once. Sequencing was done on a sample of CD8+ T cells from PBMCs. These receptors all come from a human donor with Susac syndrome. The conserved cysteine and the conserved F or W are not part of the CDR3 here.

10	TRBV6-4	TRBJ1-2	ASSDSVDGYT
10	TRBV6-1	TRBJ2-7	AARSGAEEQY
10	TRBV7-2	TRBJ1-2	ASSLMGDGYT
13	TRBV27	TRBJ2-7	ASSLGGSHSYEQY
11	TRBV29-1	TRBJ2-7	SVLTSGTYEQY
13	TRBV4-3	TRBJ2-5	ASSPERASQETQY
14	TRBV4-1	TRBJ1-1	ASSRLGEAANTEAF
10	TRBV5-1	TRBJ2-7	ASSSPAAEQY
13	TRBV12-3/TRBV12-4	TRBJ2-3	ASPGTGAIGDTQY
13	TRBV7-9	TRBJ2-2	ASSLGSSNTGELF
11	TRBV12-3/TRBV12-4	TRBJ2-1	ASSLVELNEQF
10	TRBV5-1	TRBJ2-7	ASSWDRYEQY
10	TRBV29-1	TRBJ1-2	SLWIANYGYT
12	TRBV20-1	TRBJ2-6	SARPPGGANVLT
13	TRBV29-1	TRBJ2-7	SVALPSGGAYEQY
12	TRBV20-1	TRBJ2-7	SARDPRAPYEQY
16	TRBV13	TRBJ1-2	ASSPATWGTPANYGYT
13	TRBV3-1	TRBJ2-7	ASSQGMAGAYEQY
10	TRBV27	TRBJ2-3	ASSQRVDTQY
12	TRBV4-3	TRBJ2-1	ASSPWTSGIEQF
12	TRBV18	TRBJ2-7	ASSPGDRGYEQY
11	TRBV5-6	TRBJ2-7	ASSLGQIYEQY
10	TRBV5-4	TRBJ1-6	ASSLYQQGLH